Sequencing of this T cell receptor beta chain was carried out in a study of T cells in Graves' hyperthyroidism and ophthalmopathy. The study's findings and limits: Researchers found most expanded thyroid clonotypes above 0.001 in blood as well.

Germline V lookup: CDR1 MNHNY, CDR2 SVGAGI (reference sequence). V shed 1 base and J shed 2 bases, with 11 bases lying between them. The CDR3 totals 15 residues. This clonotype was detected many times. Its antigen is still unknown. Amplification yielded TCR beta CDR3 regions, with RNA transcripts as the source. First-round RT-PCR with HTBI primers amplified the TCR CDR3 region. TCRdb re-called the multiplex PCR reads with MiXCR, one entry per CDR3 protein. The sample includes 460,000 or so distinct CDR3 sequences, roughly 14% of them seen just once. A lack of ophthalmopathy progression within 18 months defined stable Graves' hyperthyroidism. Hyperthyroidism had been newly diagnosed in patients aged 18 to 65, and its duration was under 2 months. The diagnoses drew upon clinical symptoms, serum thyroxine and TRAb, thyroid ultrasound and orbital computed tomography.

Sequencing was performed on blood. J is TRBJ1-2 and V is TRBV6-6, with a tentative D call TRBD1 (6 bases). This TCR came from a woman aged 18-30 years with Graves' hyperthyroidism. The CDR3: CASSYFFTGNYGYTF. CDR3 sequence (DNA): TGTGCCAGCAGTTACTTTTTCACAGGGAACTATGGCTACACCTTC.